The 17 T cell receptor beta chains given below trace back to one sample, sequenced in a study of blood T cells in healthy people across ages. Using a J-beta primer mix together with a sample-barcoded 5' primer, a second PCR was run for about 6 to 11 cycles. TCRdb used MiXCR to reprocess the 5' RACE reads, holding one entry per CDR3 protein. Altogether fewer than 900,000 distinct CDR3 sequences are present, 36% being singletons, with the ten largest covering 13%. Sequencing used blood. All receptors derive from a man aged 18 to 29 in good health.

The sample holds a few counts of this clonotype. This rearrangement joins TRBV9 to TRBJ2-5, with D possibly being TRBD2 (5 bases). With 1 base removed from V and 4 bases from J, the gap between germline ends came to 11 bases. The germline V gene has CDR1 SGDLS and CDR2 YYNGEE. The length of the CDR3 is 14 residues. The chain's CDR3 is CASSVRSSAETQYF. Written as DNA, the CDR3 is TGTGCCAGCAGCGTAAGGAGTAGCGCAGAGACCCAGTACTTC.

As for this clonotype: A read error may produce the germline difference seen at one junction end. The chain has TRBV7-2 and TRBJ2-5, with D perhaps matching TRBD1 or TRBD2 (6 bases each). The CDR3 is made up of 14 amino acids. Germline V gene sequence: CDR1 SGHTA, CDR2 FQGNSA. CDR3 amino acids: CASRLGGGQETQYF. The CDR3 nucleotides read TGTGCCAGCAGGTTAGGGGGAGGACAAGAGACCCAGTACTTC.

The V gene is TRBV6-2 or TRBV6-3, the J gene TRBJ1-1, with unresolved D. The V end lost 7 bases, the J end lost 3 bases, and 12 bases lay between the germline ends. The CDR3 sequence is 13 residues long. From germline, CDR1 is MNHEY and CDR2 SVGEGT. CDR3 in DNA: TGTGCCAGCACCCAAGCGAGGGACACTGAAGCTTTCTTT. It specifies CASTQARDTEAFF.

The chain has TRBV12-3 or TRBV12-4 and TRBJ1-4; 7 bases fit TRBD1. With 3 bases clipped from V and 14 bases from J, the junction kept 9 bases outside the gene matches. The CDR3 is made up of 13 amino acids. CDR3 coding DNA: TGTGCCAGCAGTTTGGGCCCCCGGGACAGTCTGTTTTTT. It specifies CASSLGPRDSLFF.

This clonotype occurred a few times. Germline and junction disagree at one end, which may indicate a read error. V is TRBV6-2 or TRBV6-3 and J is TRBJ2-1; D gene unclear. The CDR3 runs 13 residues. The germline gives CDR1 MNHEY, CDR2 SVGEGT. CDR3 coding DNA: TGTGCCAGCAGTGACTCGCCGTACAATGAGCAGTTCTTC. It encodes CASSDSPYNEQFF.

This clonotype was found once. This chain links TRBV7-9 with TRBJ2-1; D gene unclear. V lost 3 bases, J lost 10 bases, and 25 bases lay in between. Germline V gene lookup returns CDR1 SEHNR and CDR2 FQNEAQ (reference sequence). The CDR3 sequence is 17 residues long. The CDR3 sequence: CASSLVIRVLEVKEQFF. DNA of the CDR3: TGTGCCAGCAGCTTGGTGATTAGGGTGTTAGAGGTCAAGGAGCAGTTCTTC.

This clonotype has just a few counts. This chain links TRBV12-3 or TRBV12-4 with TRBJ2-3; 13 bases align to TRBD2. The CDR3 is 19 residues long. Trimming at V came to 6 bases and at J to 5 bases, leaving 17 bases not matched to a gene. CDR3 in DNA: TGTGCCAGCAGCCCCGGGACTAGCGGGGCGAACTACCTGGGAGATACGCAGTATTTT. This encodes CASSPGTSGANYLGDTQYF.

A word on this clonotype: A single base separates this from a much larger clone, so it may be a read error. CDR3 in amino acids: CASSSSGGVEQYF. CDR3 nucleotide sequence: TGTGCCAGCAGCTCGAGCGGGGGGGTTGAGCAGTACTTC. This rearrangement joins TRBV7-2 to TRBJ2-7; 10 bases are a match to TRBD2. The CDR3 loop spans 13 amino acids. Losses at the gene ends were 4 bases for V and 7 bases for J; bases not matched to a gene: 4. CDR1 and CDR2 from the germline V gene are SGHTA and FQGNSA.

Only a few counts were recorded for this clonotype. V gene TRBV20-1 combines with J gene TRBJ2-1; D is unclear. The CDR3 length is 13 residues. V shed 1 base and J shed 4 bases, with 8 bases lying between them. Germline CDR1 reads DFQATT; CDR2 reads SNEGSKA (reference sequence). As DNA, the CDR3 is TGCAGTGCTAGAGTTGATAGTTACAATGAGCAGTTCTTC. It encodes CSARVDSYNEQFF.

This clonotype was seen at least ten times. The chain employs TRBV7-8 and TRBJ1-6; 9 bases align to TRBD1. Germline assignment: CDR1 SGHVS and CDR2 FQNEAQ. The CDR3 sequence is 17 residues long. V was clipped by 4 bases and J by 7 bases; unmatched bases: 11. CDR3 sequence reads: CASSYSGTGFFNSPLHF. Written as DNA, the CDR3 is TGTGCCAGCAGCTATTCGGGGACAGGGTTTTTCAATTCACCCCTCCACTTT.

This clonotype was detected once. A read error may explain this, as a much larger clone is one base away. The V call is TRBV12-3 or TRBV12-4, the J call TRBJ1-2; D not resolved. This CDR3 has 13 amino acids. For the CDR3, the DNA is TGTGCCTGCAGCCCCCAGGAGAACTATGGCTACACCTTC. Its translation is CACSPQENYGYTF.

V and J are TRBV10-2 and TRBJ2-5, with unresolved D. V was shortened by 0 bases and J by 3 bases, with 17 bases between the two germline ends. CDR3 length: 17 amino acids. Germline V gene data show CDR1 as WSHSY and CDR2 as SAAADI. In DNA form, the CDR3 reads TGCGCCAGCAGTGAGTCGAACATAGCCGTAGAAGAAGAGACCCAGTACTTC. It encodes CASSESNIAVEEETQYF.

The chain carries TRBV20-1 and TRBJ1-1; 7 bases fit TRBD1. CDR1 and CDR2 (germline): DFQATT, SNEGSKA (reference sequence). J lost 7 bases, V lost 6 bases, and 8 bases had no gene match. This CDR3 contains 12 residues. CDR3 in DNA: TGCAGTGCCGGAGGGACAGCCCGTGAAGCTTTCTTT. Amino acid sequence: CSAGGTAREAFF.

The gene calls are TRBV7-2 and TRBJ1-2; 8 positions match TRBD1. There are 16 residues in the CDR3. Trimming took 3 bases from V and 4 from J; bases not matched to a gene: 10. Germline CDR1 reads SGHTA; CDR2 reads FQGNSA. The CDR3 DNA sequence: TGTGCCAGCAGCTTGCCGGACAGGGTGAATCGCTATGGCTACACCTTC. This codes for CASSLPDRVNRYGYTF.

This clonotype has a count of ten or more. The chain has TRBV12-3 or TRBV12-4 and TRBJ2-3; 8 bases fit TRBD2. The CDR3 covers 14 residues. The ends lost 6 bases at V and 4 bases at J; junction bases unmatched: 6. CDR3 amino acids: CASSHWRGADTQYF. The CDR3 DNA follows: TGTGCCAGCAGCCACTGGCGGGGGGCAGATACGCAGTATTTT.

V and J are TRBV29-1 and TRBJ2-5; D not certain. The germline V gene has CDR1 SQVTM and CDR2 ANQGSEA. The germline V and J ends were trimmed by 3 bases and 5 bases, with 13 bases remaining between them. This CDR3 contains 13 residues. This CDR3 is CSVEAPLAETQYF. CDR3 nucleotide sequence: TGCAGCGTTGAGGCCCCACTGGCGGAGACCCAGTACTTC.

The V gene is TRBV28, the J gene TRBJ2-5, with TRBD2 identical over 8 bases. V dropped 0 bases and J dropped 2; count of bases not matched to a gene: 2. Looked up from germline, CDR1 is MDHEN and CDR2 is SYDVKM. This CDR3 is built from 15 residues. The CDR3, as DNA: TGTGCCAGCAGTTTATGGACTAGCGCGCAAGAGACCCAGTACTTC. Translating gives CASSLWTSAQETQYF.